This TCR beta chain was identified in a study of cytomegalovirus exposure and HLA in healthy donors. Overall study results and limits: For most TCR beta V segments, an earlier analysis put the productive rate at about 90% or about 30% of the time. Analysis performed later found 16,951 TCR beta sequences associated with HLA alleles at 0.05 false discovery rate.

Healthy bone marrow donors supplied every sample. V was clipped by 10 bases and J by 7 bases; unmatched bases: 12. CDR3 length equals 14 residues. The V gene's germline CDR1 is SEHNR and CDR2 FQNEAQ (reference sequence). In the case of this clone: The antigen is undetermined.

The PCR ran on 60 Vbeta and 13 Jbeta primers. Clones were sequenced by immunoSEQ multiplex PCR, and TCRdb holds only the in-frame ones, with some missing. Among 200,000 to 250,000 clones, around 75% were seen once, and the ten largest hold roughly 2%. The chain carries TRBV7-9 and TRBJ1-1; 10 nucleotides line up with TRBD1. Sequencing was carried out using PBMCs. The source of this sequence is a woman in her 30s in good health and CMV-seronegative. The DNA for the CDR3 is TGTGCCACCAGTATCGAGACAGGGGGCGATGAAGCTTTCTTT. Protein sequence: CATSIETGGDEAFF.